The source of this T cell receptor beta chain is a study of T cell responses to AZD1222 COVID-19 vaccine. Whether given at about 4 or about 12 weeks, second doses were pooled. The assay was immunoSEQ multiplex PCR, and TCRdb's table has in-frame clones only and misses some. This table has 150,000 to 200,000 clones, about 90% appearing once. Germline CDR1 reads SGHRS; CDR2 reads YFSETQ. Trimming stripped 0 bases from V and 5 bases from J, with 15 bases between. The CDR3 length is 16 residues. Turning to this clone: Its antigen is currently unknown.

The study, taken as a whole, reports: Possibly, clonal diversity was underestimated; donors were largely white British and included more females. Nearly half of spike-specific TCRs reportedly target unmutated variant regions.

This TCR came from an adult who received the AZD1222 COVID-19 vaccine. The material was peripheral blood, obtained 28 days after the second AZD1222 dose. The V and J genes are TRBV5-1 and TRBJ2-4; D might be TRBD2 (6 bases). CDR3 in amino acids: CASSLEEEGRQNIQYF. In DNA, the CDR3 is TGCGCCAGCAGCTTGGAGGAGGAGGGACGGCAAAACATTCAGTACTTC.